The T cell receptor beta chain described here comes from a study of cytomegalovirus exposure and HLA in healthy donors. V was pared by 6 bases and J by 2 bases, with 11 bases between. CDR3 length equals 13 residues. Germline loops: CDR1 WSHSY, CDR2 SAAADI. Researchers ran the PCR with 60 Vbeta and 13 Jbeta primers. TCRdb's table, derived via immunoSEQ multiplex PCR, lists solely in-frame clones and lacks some. The sample shows about 94,000 clones, 6.5% to 8% of them seen only once. Broader study findings: Reported results showed that the classifier diagnosed cytomegalovirus status with high specificity and sensitivity.

As regards this clone: Its antigen is currently unknown.

The chain employs TRBV10-2 and TRBJ2-7; D gene uncertain. The material sequenced was PBMCs. This TCR was recovered from a man in his fifties in good health and CMV-seronegative. Here the CDR3 reads CASRASGTYEQYF. In nucleotides, the CDR3 is TGCGCCAGCAGGGCCTCGGGTACCTACGAGCAGTACTTC.